The 28 T cell receptor beta chains presented below share a single source sample, sequenced in a study of cytomegalovirus exposure and HLA in healthy donors (dated by TCRdb to 2015 to 2018). Library preparation used the immunoSEQ multiplex PCR assay. A mixture of 60 forward primers for TCR Vbeta segments and 13 reverse primers for TCR Jbeta segments was used in the multiplex PCR. TCRdb provides this immuneACCESS table in a form limited to in-frame rearrangements. Some clones are lacking; in checked studies, under half of them reflect an unresolved V gene, and why the rest are absent is not known. This sample holds 150,000 to 200,000 clones; roughly four fifths were observed only once. Of the sample, around 2.5% is held by the ten largest clones. The sample consisted of PBMCs. Receptors were obtained from a female donor in good health and CMV-seronegative.

The chain links TRBV11-2 to TRBJ2-7; D is unclear. Trimming cost V 4 bases and J 3 bases, with 10 bases left between them. Germline CDR1 is SGHAT and CDR2 is FQNNGV. The CDR3 runs to 13 residues. The CDR3 reads CASSSEAHYEQYF. The DNA of the CDR3 is TGTGCCAGCAGCTCCGAGGCCCACTACGAGCAGTACTTC.

The V gene is TRBV5-4, the J gene TRBJ1-1; 7 bases are shared with TRBD1. The CDR3 loop spans 14 amino acids. Germline V gene lookup returns CDR1 SGHNT and CDR2 YYREEE (reference sequence). Trimming at V came to 6 bases and at J to 2 bases, leaving 7 bases not matched to a gene. The CDR3 loop reads CASNKGQPNTEAFF. CDR3 DNA: TGTGCCAGCAACAAGGGACAGCCAAACACTGAAGCTTTCTTT.

J is TRBJ2-7 and V is TRBV7-2; D is possibly TRBD2 (6 bases). This CDR3 comprises 15 residues. V lost 8 bases to trimming and J lost 2 bases, with 19 bases between them. Per germline, CDR1 SGHTA and CDR2 FQGNSA. CDR3 residues: CASAPVGGGAYEQYF. For the CDR3, the DNA is TGTGCCAGCGCCCCCGTGGGAGGTGGGGCCTACGAGCAGTACTTC.

This clone was counted a few times. The genes are TRBV5-1 and TRBJ2-7; TRBD2 agrees at 10 bases. With V trimmed by 4 bases and J by 1 base, 5 bases remained unmatched. Germline V CDR1 and CDR2: SGHRS, YFSETQ. The CDR3 contains 15 residues. CDR3 sequence reads: CASSATLAGSYEQYF. DNA of the CDR3: TGCGCCAGCAGCGCCACACTAGCGGGATCCTACGAGCAGTACTTC.

A few counts support this clone. The chain employs TRBV27 and TRBJ1-4; 9 bases match TRBD1. J gave up 7 bases and V 8 bases, and 8 bases lay outside the gene matches. The CDR3 covers 14 residues. CDR1 and CDR2 (germline): MNHEY, SMNVEV (reference sequence). CDR3 sequence reads: CASRKQGASEKLFF. For the CDR3, the DNA is TGTGCCAGCCGAAAACAGGGGGCTAGTGAAAAACTGTTTTTT.

The CDR3 loop reads CASSRPGTGSGANVLTF. CDR3 nucleotide sequence: TGTGCCAGTAGTCGACCCGGGACAGGCTCTGGGGCCAACGTCCTGACTTTC. The chain uses TRBV19 and TRBJ2-6, with 8 bases identical to TRBD1. The trim removed 5 bases at V and 0 bases at J, leaving 6 bases unmatched. Germline V gene lookup returns CDR1 LNHDA and CDR2 SQIVND (reference sequence). The CDR3 is made up of 17 amino acids.

The count of this clone is one. The chain recombines TRBV28 with TRBJ2-7, with 7 bases identical to TRBD2. Germline V gene lookup returns CDR1 MDHEN and CDR2 SYDVKM. Germline trimming cut 5 bases from V and 2 bases from J; bases unmatched to any gene: 9. This CDR3 is built from 15 residues. The CDR3 region is CASSLAASGTYEQYF. The CDR3 DNA reads TGTGCCAGCAGTCTCGCGGCTAGCGGAACCTACGAGCAGTACTTC.

This chain uses TRBV10-1 with TRBJ2-1; 10 positions match TRBD2. The CDR3 runs 16 residues. Trimming at V came to 4 bases and at J to 8 bases, leaving 11 bases not matched to a gene. Germline CDR1 reads WNHNN; CDR2 reads SYGVQD (reference sequence). DNA for the CDR3: TGCGCCAGCAGTGCGACTAGCGGGCGTTTATTGGATGAGCAGTTCTTC. Translated: CASSATSGRLLDEQFF.

A remark on this clone: The same CDR3 is also encoded by other DNA sequences in this sample. The chain combines TRBV5-1 with TRBJ1-4, with D perhaps TRBD1 (6 bases). The V and J ends lost 1 base and 5 bases respectively, with 9 bases between them. CDR3 size: 14 residues. Germline assignment: CDR1 SGHRS and CDR2 YFSETQ. This chain's CDR3 is CASSLRQGNEKLFF. The CDR3 bases are TGCGCCAGCAGCTTGCGTCAGGGGAATGAAAAACTGTTTTTT.

This clone was found a few times. The V call is TRBV10-3, the J call TRBJ1-2; D gene ambiguous. With 7 bases removed from V and 7 bases from J, the gap between germline ends came to 22 bases. This CDR3 is 15 amino acids long. Germline V gene lookup returns CDR1 ENHRY and CDR2 SYGVKD. CDR3 nucleotide sequence: TGTGCCATCAAGGGAGCAGCCGGGTCGGGATCTGGCTACACCTTC. It translates to CAIKGAAGSGSGYTF.

The chain has TRBV6-1 and TRBJ1-1; 9 nucleotides align to TRBD1. Germline V gene lookup returns CDR1 MNHNS and CDR2 SASEGT. The CDR3 totals 14 residues. Trimming at V came to 5 bases and at J to 5 bases, leaving 6 bases not matched to a gene. The DNA for the CDR3 is TGTGCCAGCAGTACGAGACAGGGGGATACTGAAGCTTTCTTT. Translation: CASSTRQGDTEAFF.

Notes on this clone: The sample holds other DNA sequences that translate to the same CDR3. The chain couples TRBV7-2 to TRBJ2-5, with D possibly matching TRBD2 (7 bases). The length of the CDR3 is 14 residues. The V gene lost 0 bases and the J gene lost 5 bases, with 10 bases spanning the gap. CDR1 is SGHTA, CDR2 FQGNSA, per germline. The CDR3 protein is CASSLAGGGETQYF. The CDR3 nucleotides read TGTGCCAGCAGCTTAGCGGGAGGGGGGGAGACCCAGTACTTC. Looking up the rest from reference TRBV7-2 and TRBJ2-5 gives the full variable domain: GAGVSQSPSNKVTEKGKDVELRCDPISGHTALYWYRQSLGQGLEFLIYFQGNSAPDKSGLPSDRFSAERTGGSVSTLTIQRTQQEDSAVYLCASSLAGGGETQYFGPGTRLLVL.

The chain couples TRBV28 to TRBJ1-2, with 7 nucleotides matching TRBD1. CDR3 length: 13 residues. Trimming cost V 4 bases and J 6 bases; bases outside gene matches: 5. Germline V gene sequence: CDR1 MDHEN, CDR2 SYDVKM. The CDR3 loop reads CASSSGQFNGYTF. For the CDR3, the DNA is TGTGCCAGCAGTTCGGGACAGTTCAATGGCTACACCTTC.

This clone was counted a few times. The chain couples TRBV4-1 to TRBJ1-3; TRBD1 is a possible D gene (5 bases). With 2 bases removed from V and 0 bases from J, the gap between germline ends came to 11 bases. The CDR3 spans 16 residues. CDR1 is MGHRA and CDR2 is YSYEKL in the germline V gene. The CDR3 nucleotides read TGCGCCAGCAGCCAACAACAGGATCTCTCTGGAAACACCATATATTTT. It encodes CASSQQQDLSGNTIYF.

The chain joins TRBV5-1 to TRBJ1-1; 7 positions match TRBD1. J lost 4 bases, V lost 9 bases, and 12 bases had no gene match. CDR1 is SGHRS and CDR2 is YFSETQ in the germline V gene. The CDR3 is made up of 14 amino acids. The CDR3 spells CATSTGELSTEAFF. CDR3 sequence (DNA): TGCGCCACCTCTACAGGGGAACTGAGCACTGAAGCTTTCTTT.

The CDR3 region is CATLRTTGHSGYTF. The CDR3 nucleotides are TGTGCCACCCTTCGAACCACAGGGCACTCTGGCTACACCTTC. This rearrangement joins TRBV19 to TRBJ1-2; maybe TRBD1 (6 bases). The CDR3 consists of 14 residues. Between the trimmed V and J ends, which lost 10 bases and 7 bases, there was a span of 22 bases. The germline V gene encodes CDR1 LNHDA and CDR2 SQIVND (reference sequence).

For this clone: Other DNA sequences of this sample code for an identical CDR3. V usage is TRBV7-9 and J usage is TRBJ1-2; 10 nucleotides agree with TRBD1. Germline CDR1 reads SEHNR; CDR2 reads FQNEAQ (reference sequence). Trimming at V came to 8 bases and at J to 4 bases, leaving 4 bases not matched to a gene. CDR3 length: 13 amino acids. The CDR3 nucleotides read TGTGCCAGCGGGACAGGGGTTGTCTATGGCTACACCTTC. Residues: CASGTGVVYGYTF. Combining the CDR3 with reference TRBV7-9 and TRBJ1-2 gives the whole variable domain DTGVSQNPRHKITKRGQNVTFRCDPISEHNRLYWYRQTLGQGPEFLTYFQNEAQLEKSRLLSDRFSAERPKGSFSTLEIQRTEQGDSAMYLCASGTGVVYGYTFGSGTRLTVV.

The J gene is TRBJ2-3, the V gene TRBV5-1; 11 positions match TRBD2. The CDR3 is 16 amino acids. The V gene's germline CDR1 is SGHRS and CDR2 YFSETQ. V dropped 0 bases and J dropped 2; count of bases not matched to a gene: 2. The CDR3 region is CASSLGLAGFTDTQYF. DNA for the CDR3: TGCGCCAGCAGCTTGGGACTAGCGGGATTCACAGATACGCAGTATTTT.

This clone was seen a handful of times. The rearrangement links TRBV7-9 to TRBJ2-5; 10 positions match TRBD1. The V gene's germline CDR1 is SEHNR and CDR2 FQNEAQ (reference sequence). The CDR3 is 13 residues long. Trimming at V came to 8 bases and at J to 2 bases, leaving 2 bases not matched to a gene. The CDR3 bases are TGTGCCAGCGGACAGGGGGGACAAGAGACCCAGTACTTC. Encoded protein: CASGQGGQETQYF.

J is TRBJ2-7 and V is TRBV9, with 10 bases fitting TRBD2. J was trimmed by 2 bases and V by 0 bases; bases with no gene match: 2. Germline CDR1 and CDR2: SGDLS and YYNGEE. The CDR3 spans 15 residues. The chain's CDR3 is CASSVGLAGAYEQYF. Here the CDR3 DNA reads TGTGCCAGCAGCGTAGGGCTAGCGGGGGCCTACGAGCAGTACTTC.

The rearrangement links TRBV19 to TRBJ2-1, with 12 nucleotides matching TRBD2. J lost 12 bases, V lost 6 bases, and 15 bases had no gene match. The germline V gene encodes CDR1 LNHDA and CDR2 SQIVND (reference sequence). CDR3 length equals 16 residues. CDR3 bases: TGTGCCAGTAGATCCGGGGGACTAGCGGGTACGGGAGGGCAGTTCTTC. Protein: CASRSGGLAGTGGQFF.

The chain combines TRBV28 with TRBJ2-5, with TRBD1 matching over 8 bases. The junction had 8 bases not matched to a gene; V was cut back by 7 bases and J by 4 bases. The CDR3 length is 14 residues. Germline-derived CDR1 and CDR2 are MDHEN and SYDVKM. Here the CDR3 DNA reads TGTGCCAGCAACAGCCAGGGGGCTTTAGAGACCCAGTACTTC. Protein product: CASNSQGALETQYF.

CDR3 sequence reads: CASSLSGGTDTQYF. The CDR3 DNA follows: TGTGCCAGCAGCTTGTCGGGGGGGACAGATACGCAGTATTTT. V gene TRBV5-4 combines with J gene TRBJ2-3; 8 nucleotides match TRBD2. This CDR3 region has 14 residues. Germline CDR1 is SGHNT and CDR2 is YYREEE (reference sequence). Losses at the gene ends were 1 base for V and 3 bases for J; bases not matched to a gene: 1. The variable domain in full, completed from reference TRBV5-4 and TRBJ2-3, reads ETGVTQSPTHLIKTRGQQVTLRCSSQSGHNTVSWYQQALGQGPQFIFQYYREEENGRGNFPPRFSGLQFPNYSSELNVNALELDDSALYLCASSLSGGTDTQYFGPGTRLTVL.

The rearrangement joins TRBV5-5 to TRBJ2-7; 7 bases agree with TRBD2. Looked up from germline, CDR1 is SGHKS and CDR2 is YYEKEE (reference sequence). Trimming at V came to 4 bases and at J to 4 bases, leaving 8 bases not matched to a gene. CDR3 length: 14 residues. CDR3 loop: CASSPGLTGYEQYF. The CDR3, as DNA: TGTGCCAGCAGCCCGGGACTAACGGGGTACGAGCAGTACTTC.

This clone turned up a few times. The chain recombines TRBV7-2 with TRBJ2-1; tentatively, D is TRBD2 (5 bases). Germline CDR1 and CDR2: SGHTA and FQGNSA. This CDR3 has 14 amino acids. Between the trimmed V and J ends, which lost 5 bases and 5 bases, there was a span of 13 bases. In DNA form, the CDR3 reads TGTGCCAGCAGCCTTAGAATCGGGAACAATGAGCAGTTCTTC. Protein product: CASSLRIGNNEQFF.

This rearrangement joins TRBV4-1 to TRBJ2-3; D ambiguous. The CDR3 is 17 amino acids. Germline-derived CDR1 and CDR2 are MGHRA and YSYEKL. Deletions cut 0 bases from V and 3 bases from J, with 16 bases between. CDR3 DNA: TGCGCCAGCAGCCAAGATCTTCGGGTCAAGCGTACAGATACGCAGTATTTT. It translates to CASSQDLRVKRTDTQYF.

Here the CDR3 reads CSVREKGDIQYF. DNA of the CDR3: TGCAGCGTTCGGGAGAAAGGGGACATTCAGTACTTC. This chain uses TRBV29-1 with TRBJ2-4, with a possible D match to TRBD2 (6 bases). V was pared by 5 bases and J by 8 bases, with 13 bases between. Looked up from germline, CDR1 is SQVTM and CDR2 is ANQGSEA. CDR3 length: 12 amino acids.

This chain uses TRBV5-4 with TRBJ2-4; 7 bases agree with TRBD1. V trimming: 3 bases; J trimming: 2 bases; junction bases outside the gene matches: 5. Germline assignment: CDR1 SGHNT and CDR2 YYREEE (reference sequence). The CDR3 length is 15 residues. CDR3 nucleotides: TGTGCCAGCAGCTGGCGACAGGGTCCCAAAAACATTCAGTACTTC. Translated: CASSWRQGPKNIQYF. The complete variable domain, with remaining parts taken from reference TRBV5-4 and TRBJ2-4, reads ETGVTQSPTHLIKTRGQQVTLRCSSQSGHNTVSWYQQALGQGPQFIFQYYREEENGRGNFPPRFSGLQFPNYSSELNVNALELDDSALYLCASSWRQGPKNIQYFGAGTRLSVL.